Listed below are T cell receptor beta chains from one sample, sequenced in a study of blood T cell repertoires in COVID-19. Sequencing was performed with immunoSEQ multiplex PCR; in TCRdb, only in-frame clones are kept and a portion is missing. The sample contains hundreds of thousands of clones, about nine tenths of which appear only once. The specimen was PBMCs or T cells enriched from blood (not recorded which). These receptors all come from a man between 25 and 39 years old who had recovered from COVID-19. CDR3s include the opening cysteine and the closing phenylalanine or tryptophan. D genes are given only for firm matches. The size entry is marked missing in some rows and otherwise reads once, few, many or a size class.

TRBJ2-5 | TRBV5-6 | 15 | NA | NA | TGTGCCAGCAGCTTGGCGGGAGTCCCGGGGGAGACCCAGTACTTC | CASSLAGVPGETQYF
TRBJ2-7 | TRBV11-2 | 13 | NA | NA | TGTGCCAGCAACCAACGAGACTCCTACGAGCAGTACTTC | CASNQRDSYEQYF
TRBJ2-7 | TRBV20-1 | 11 | NA | NA | TGCAGTGCTAGTATAGCCGAGGAGCAGTACTTC | CSASIAEEQYF
TRBJ2-3 | TRBV12-5 | 17 | TRBD1 | NA | TGTGCTAGTGGTTTGCCAACGGGACAGGGCCTCACAGATACGCAGTATTTT | CASGLPTGQGLTDTQYF
TRBJ2-5 | TRBV6-2/TRBV6-3 | 21 | NA | NA | TGTGCCAGCAGTTACTCTACAGGGGGCGGCCAGCGGGGGGCCATCCAAGAGACCCAGTACTTC | CASSYSTGGGQRGAIQETQYF
TRBJ1-1 | TRBV5-5 | 12 | NA | few | TGTGCCAGCGACAGACTGAACACTGAAGCTTTCTTT | CASDRLNTEAFF
TRBJ1-3 | TRBV30 | 15 | NA | NA | TGTGCCTGGAGTTTACCGGCAGGGTCTGGAAACACCATATATTTT | CAWSLPAGSGNTIYF
TRBJ2-1 | TRBV19 | 15 | TRBD2 | NA | TGTGCCAGTAGCCCGCCCGGGACTAGCCGAAATGAGCAGTTCTTC | CASSPPGTSRNEQFF
TRBJ1-2 | TRBV5-1 | 17 | TRBD1 | NA | TGCGCCAGCAGCTCCTCCCCGACCCCACAGGGGGCGCCTGGCTACACCTTC | CASSSSPTPQGAPGYTF
TRBJ2-7 | TRBV7-8 | 17 | TRBD2 | NA | TGTGCCAGCAGTCCCACCCCTAGCGGGAGCCTCGCCTACGAGCAGTACTTC | CASSPTPSGSLAYEQYF
TRBJ1-6 | TRBV5-4 | 16 | TRBD1 | NA | TGTGCCAGCAGCTTGAGGAGAGGGGGCGGGAATTCACCCCTCCACTTT | CASSLRRGGGNSPLHF
TRBJ1-5 | TRBV24-1 | 14 | TRBD1 | NA | TGTGCCACCAGTAGGGGACAGACCAATCAGCCCCAGCATTTT | CATSRGQTNQPQHF
TRBJ2-3 | TRBV12-5 | 15 | TRBD2 | NA | TGTGCTAGTGGTGCCGGACTAGCGGGCACAGATACGCAGTATTTT | CASGAGLAGTDTQYF
TRBJ1-1 | TRBV12-5 | 11 | NA | once | TGTGCTAGTGTCATGAACACTGAAGCTTTCTTT | CASVMNTEAFF
TRBJ1-5 | TRBV19 | 15 | NA | NA | TGTGCCAGTAGTGTCCAGGCGGGTCTCCCGCAGCCCCAGCATTTT | CASSVQAGLPQPQHF
TRBJ2-2 | TRBV7-9 | 15 | NA | NA | TGTGCCAGCAGCTTACGAGCGGAGAACACCGGGGAGCTGTTTTTT | CASSLRAENTGELFF
TRBJ2-5 | TRBV6-2/TRBV6-3 | 15 | NA | few | TGTGCCAGCAGCTTGGGTGGGGCGATCCAAGAGACCCAGTACTTC | CASSLGGAIQETQYF
TRBJ1-1 | TRBV12-3/TRBV12-4 | 13 | NA | NA | TGTGCCAGTGGCGAGGCCCCGAACACTGAAGCTTTCTTT | CASGEAPNTEAFF
TRBJ1-2 | TRBV5-1 | 14 | TRBD1 | NA | TGCGCCAGCAGCCCGGGGGACAGGGTCTATGGCTACACCTTC | CASSPGDRVYGYTF
TRBJ2-2 | TRBV6-4 | 15 | TRBD2 | NA | TGTGCCAGCAGTGAGACTAGCGGGGACACCGGGGAGCTGTTTTTT | CASSETSGDTGELFF
TRBJ1-1 | TRBV10-1 | 15 | NA | once | TGCGCCAGCAGTGAGTCGGGCAGGGGGAACACTGAAGCTTTCTTT | CASSESGRGNTEAFF
TRBJ2-1 | TRBV29-1 | 15 | TRBD1 | once | TGCAGCGTCGCTTCATTTGGGACAGGGTTAGGTGAGCAGTTCTTC | CSVASFGTGLGEQFF
TRBJ1-5 | TRBV10-2 | 12 | NA | NA | TGCGCCAGCAGGGCCATAAATCAGCCCCAGCATTTT | CASRAINQPQHF
TRBJ2-7 | TRBV3-1/TRBV3-2 | 14 | TRBD2 | NA | TGTGCCAGCAGCCCCCTAGCGGGGGGCCGGGAGCAGTACTTC | CASSPLAGGREQYF
TRBJ2-7 | TRBV11-3 | 17 | TRBD2 | NA | TGTGCCAGCAGCTTAGATCCGGGACTAGCGGGAACCTACGAGCAGTACTTC | CASSLDPGLAGTYEQYF
TRBJ2-7 | TRBV5-8 | 12 | TRBD2 | NA | TGTGCCACACCGGGACTAGCCTACGAGCAGTACTTC | CATPGLAYEQYF
TRBJ1-1 | TRBV5-1 | 14 | NA | NA | TGCGCCAGCAGCACCGAGGCCTCGAACACTGAAGCTTTCTTT | CASSTEASNTEAFF
TRBJ1-1 | TRBV7-9 | 13 | NA | NA | TGTGCCAGCAGCTTAAGACTGCACACTGAAGCTTTCTTT | CASSLRLHTEAFF
TRBJ1-1 | TRBV3-1/TRBV3-2 | 13 | NA | NA | TGTGCCAGCAGCTCTCAGGTGAACACTGAAGCTTTCTTT | CASSSQVNTEAFF
TRBJ2-4 | TRBV7-6 | 13 | TRBD1 | NA | TGTGCCAGCAGCGTAGGACAGGGTTACATTCAGTACTTC | CASSVGQGYIQYF
TRBJ1-5 | TRBV28 | 14 | NA | NA | TGTGCCAGCAGTCCGACAGCTCCCAATCAGCCCCAGCATTTT | CASSPTAPNQPQHF
TRBJ2-5 | TRBV4-1 | 16 | NA | NA | TGCGCCAGCAGCCAAGGGTGGCCTAGACCGGCGGAGACCCAGTACTTC | CASSQGWPRPAETQYF
TRBJ1-1 | TRBV7-9 | 14 | NA | NA | TGTGCCAGCAGTTTTGCAGGGGTGGGCACTGAAGCTTTCTTT | CASSFAGVGTEAFF
TRBJ1-1 | TRBV3-1/TRBV3-2 | 15 | NA | NA | TGTGCCAGCAGCCAGGGCGGGGGGACGCTCACTGAAGCTTTCTTT | CASSQGGGTLTEAFF
TRBJ2-1 | TRBV19 | 14 | TRBD2 | NA | TGTGCCAGTACCGGGACTAGCGTATACAATGAGCAGTTCTTC | CASTGTSVYNEQFF
TRBJ1-2 | TRBV6-4 | 15 | TRBD1 | NA | TGTGCCGGTAGGACAGGGGCCACCCCCTCTAACGGCTACACCTTC | CAGRTGATPSNGYTF
TRBJ1-5 | TRBV7-8 | 14 | NA | NA | TGTGCCAGCAGCTTACGGTCGGGCAATCAGCCCCAGCATTTT | CASSLRSGNQPQHF
TRBJ1-3 | TRBV4-1 | 16 | NA | NA | TGCGCCAGCAGCCACACCGGGACACTCTCTGGAAACACCATATATTTT | CASSHTGTLSGNTIYF
TRBJ2-3 | TRBV13 | 14 | NA | NA | TGTGCCAGCAGCTTAGGGGCAAACACAGATACGCAGTATTTT | CASSLGANTDTQYF
TRBJ1-6 | TRBV5-1 | 16 | NA | NA | TGCGCCAGCAGGCCGGACGGGACTGGAGGGAATTCACCCCTCCACTTT | CASRPDGTGGNSPLHF
TRBJ2-2 | TRBV5-6 | 15 | NA | NA | TGTGCCAGCAGCTTCAGGGGGGCAGGCACCGGGGAGCTGTTTTTT | CASSFRGAGTGELFF
TRBJ2-7 | TRBV14 | 14 | NA | NA | TGTGCCAGCAGCCAAGTAGCTGGCTCCTACGAGCAGTACTTC | CASSQVAGSYEQYF
TRBJ2-5 | TRBV4-1 | 14 | NA | NA | TGCGCCAGCAGCCAAGTAAGACTTCAAGAGACCCAGTACTTC | CASSQVRLQETQYF
TRBJ1-2 | TRBV3-1/TRBV3-2 | 16 | NA | NA | TGTGCCAGCAGCCAAGATGAAGGAAAGCGGAGCTATGGCTACACCTTC | CASSQDEGKRSYGYTF
TRBJ2-1 | TRBV4-1 | 13 | NA | NA | TGCGCCAGCAGCCAAATCCTAGGAAGTGAGCAGTTCTTC | CASSQILGSEQFF
TRBJ1-6 | TRBV11-2 | 16 | NA | NA | TGTGCCAGCAGCTTACTGGGGAGCTCCTATAATTCACCCCTCCACTTT | CASSLLGSSYNSPLHF
TRBJ2-7 | TRBV28 | 12 | NA | NA | TGTGCCAGCAGTTCCGACACGTACGAGCAGTACTTC | CASSSDTYEQYF
TRBJ1-6 | TRBV3-1/TRBV3-2 | 13 | NA | NA | TGTGCCAGCAGCCGACAGGATAATTCACCCCTCCACTTT | CASSRQDNSPLHF
TRBJ2-7 | TRBV6-6 | 16 | TRBD1 | few | TGTGCCAGCAGTGCGAAACAGGGGCTGAGCTCCTACGAGCAGTACTTC | CASSAKQGLSSYEQYF
TRBJ2-7 | TRBV5-1 | 18 | TRBD2 | NA | TGCGCCAGCAGCCCCGCGGGCCTTATAAGCGGGAGTCGAGACGAGCAGTACTTC | CASSPAGLISGSRDEQYF
TRBJ2-3 | TRBV14 | 14 | NA | NA | TGTGCCAGCAGCCAAGGTCCCGCCCGGGGATTTGCGTATTTT | CASSQGPARGFAYF
TRBJ1-2 | TRBV7-9 | 16 | TRBD1 | NA | TGTGCCAGCAGCTTAGTGGCAGGGGGACTTAACTATGGCTACACCTTC | CASSLVAGGLNYGYTF
TRBJ2-1 | TRBV5-1 | 15 | TRBD2 | NA | TGCGCCAGCAGCATGGGACTAGCGTTCTACAATGAGCAGTTCTTC | CASSMGLAFYNEQFF
TRBJ2-2 | TRBV7-7 | 18 | TRBD2 | NA | TGTGCTAGCAGCCCATCTTTCGGAAGCGGGGCTGGCACCGGGGAGCTGTTTTTT | CASSPSFGSGAGTGELFF
TRBJ1-4 | TRBV5-5 | 15 | TRBD1 | NA | TGTGCCAGCAGCCTTGGGACAGGGGGCTCGGAAAAACTGTTTTTT | CASSLGTGGSEKLFF
TRBJ2-1 | TRBV7-8 | 17 | TRBD2 | NA | TGTGCCAGCAGCTCGGGTCTAGCGGGGGGGCCCCGGAATGAGCAGTTCTTC | CASSSGLAGGPRNEQFF
TRBJ1-2 | TRBV2 | 15 | NA | few | TGTGCCAGCAGTCGACAGGCGCCAACATTCTATGGCTACACCTTC | CASSRQAPTFYGYTF